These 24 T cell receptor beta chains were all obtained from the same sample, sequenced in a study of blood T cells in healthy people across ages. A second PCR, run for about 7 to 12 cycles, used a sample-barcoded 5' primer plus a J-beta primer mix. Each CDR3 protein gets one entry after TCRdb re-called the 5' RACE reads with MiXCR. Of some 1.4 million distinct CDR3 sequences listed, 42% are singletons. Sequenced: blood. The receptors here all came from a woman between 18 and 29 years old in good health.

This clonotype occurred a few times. The CDR3 region has the DNA TGTGCCAGATACAGGGAGGGGAATGAGCAGTTCTTC. Protein sequence: CARYREGNEQFF. The chain couples TRBV7-9 to TRBJ2-1; TRBD2 might be the D (7 bases). The germline V and J ends were trimmed by 9 bases and 7 bases, with 13 bases remaining between them. Germline V gives CDR1 SEHNR, CDR2 FQNEAQ (reference sequence). The CDR3 has 12 amino acids. The variable domain in full, with the rest retrieved from reference TRBV7-9 and TRBJ2-1, is DTGVSQNPRHKITKRGQNVTFRCDPISEHNRLYWYRQTLGQGPEFLTYFQNEAQLEKSRLLSDRFSAERPKGSFSTLEIQRTEQGDSAMYLCARYREGNEQFFGPGTRLTVL.

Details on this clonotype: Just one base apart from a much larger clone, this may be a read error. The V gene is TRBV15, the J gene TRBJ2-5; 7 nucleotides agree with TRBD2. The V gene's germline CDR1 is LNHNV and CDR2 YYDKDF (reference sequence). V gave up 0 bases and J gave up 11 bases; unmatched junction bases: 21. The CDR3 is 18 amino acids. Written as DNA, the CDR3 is TGTGCCACCAGCAGAGATCCCCCGCTAGCGGAGGCCTACAATGAGCAGTACTTC. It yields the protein CATSRDPPLAEAYNEQYF. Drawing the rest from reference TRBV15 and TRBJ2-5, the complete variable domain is DAMVIQNPRYQVTQFGKPVTLSCSQTLNHNVMYWYQQKSSQAPKLLFHYYDKDFNNEADTPDNFQSRRPNTSFCFLDIRSPGLGDTAMYLCATSRDPPLAEAYNEQYFGPGTRLLVL.

The DNA for the CDR3 is TGTGCCAGCAGCTTAGGTGCGGTCACTAGCGGGAGCACAGATACGCAGTATTTT. Protein product: CASSLGAVTSGSTDTQYF. This chain links TRBV13 with TRBJ2-3; 9 nucleotides agree with TRBD2. The CDR3 has 18 amino acids. Germline lookup yields CDR1 PRHDT and CDR2 FYEKMQ (reference sequence). After removal of 0 bases from V and 0 bases from J, the junction contained 7 bases not matched to a gene.

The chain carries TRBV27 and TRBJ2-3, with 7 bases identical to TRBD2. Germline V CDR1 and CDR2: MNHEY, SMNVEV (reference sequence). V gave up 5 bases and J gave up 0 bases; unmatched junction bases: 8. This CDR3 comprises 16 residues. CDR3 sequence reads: CASSPRAGSSTDTQYF. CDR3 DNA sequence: TGTGCCAGCAGTCCCAGAGCGGGGTCTAGCACAGATACGCAGTATTTT.

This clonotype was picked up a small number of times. In DNA, the CDR3 is TGTGCCAGCAGCTTAGCTTTCCTAGTGGATACGCAGTATTTT. It is translated as CASSLAFLVDTQYF. The genes are TRBV7-2 and TRBJ2-3; D is ambiguous. V was shortened by 0 bases and J by 6 bases, with 10 bases between the two germline ends. CDR1 SGHTA and CDR2 FQGNSA come from the germline V gene. The CDR3 is made up of 14 amino acids.

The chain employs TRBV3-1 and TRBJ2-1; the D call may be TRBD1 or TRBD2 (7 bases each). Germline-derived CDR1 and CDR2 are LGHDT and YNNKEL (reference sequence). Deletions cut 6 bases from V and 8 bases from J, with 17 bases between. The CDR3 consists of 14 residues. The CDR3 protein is CASRPRGGFDEQFF. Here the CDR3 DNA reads TGTGCCAGCAGACCCAGGGGGGGGTTCGATGAGCAGTTCTTC.

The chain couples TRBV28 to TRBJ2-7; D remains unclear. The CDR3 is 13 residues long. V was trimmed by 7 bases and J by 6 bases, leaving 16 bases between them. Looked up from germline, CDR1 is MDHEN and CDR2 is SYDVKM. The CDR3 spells CASTLPMGGEQYF. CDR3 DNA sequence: TGTGCCAGCACCCTCCCAATGGGCGGCGAGCAGTACTTC.

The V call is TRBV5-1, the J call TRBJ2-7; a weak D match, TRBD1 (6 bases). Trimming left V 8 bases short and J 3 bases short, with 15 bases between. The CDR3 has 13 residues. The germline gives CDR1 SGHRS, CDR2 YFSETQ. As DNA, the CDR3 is TGCGCCAGTCGACCGGACAGTGACTACGAGCAGTACTTC. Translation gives CASRPDSDYEQYF. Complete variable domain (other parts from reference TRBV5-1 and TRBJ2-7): KAGVTQTPRYLIKTRGQQVTLSCSPISGHRSVSWYQQTPGQGLQFLFEYFSETQRNKGNFPGRFSGRQFSNSRSEMNVSTLELGDSALYLCASRPDSDYEQYFGPGTRLTVT.

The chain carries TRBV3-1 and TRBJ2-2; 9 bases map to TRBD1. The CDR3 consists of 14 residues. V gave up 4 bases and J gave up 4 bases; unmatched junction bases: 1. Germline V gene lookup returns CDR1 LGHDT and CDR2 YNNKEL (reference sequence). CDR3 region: CASSRQGGTGELFF. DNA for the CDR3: TGTGCCAGCAGCCGACAGGGGGGCACCGGGGAGCTGTTTTTT.

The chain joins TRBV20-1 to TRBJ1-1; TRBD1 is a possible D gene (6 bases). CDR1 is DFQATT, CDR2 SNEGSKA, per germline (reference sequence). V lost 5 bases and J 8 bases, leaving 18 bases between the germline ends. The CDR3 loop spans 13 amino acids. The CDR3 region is CSAGRDTRPEAFF. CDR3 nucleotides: TGCAGTGCTGGACGGGACACCCGACCGGAAGCTTTCTTT.

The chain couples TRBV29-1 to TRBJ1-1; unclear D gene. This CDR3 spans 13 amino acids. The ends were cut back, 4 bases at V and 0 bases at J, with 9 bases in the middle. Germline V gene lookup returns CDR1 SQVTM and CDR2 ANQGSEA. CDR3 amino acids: CSVASNMNTEAFF. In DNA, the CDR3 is TGCAGCGTTGCCAGTAACATGAACACTGAAGCTTTCTTT.

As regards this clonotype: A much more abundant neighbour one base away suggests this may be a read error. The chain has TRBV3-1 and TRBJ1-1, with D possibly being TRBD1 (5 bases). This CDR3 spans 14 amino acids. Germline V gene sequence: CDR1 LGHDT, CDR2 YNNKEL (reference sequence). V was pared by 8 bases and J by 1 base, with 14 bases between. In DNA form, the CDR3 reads TGTGCCAGCGGACTTTGGGGACGGAACACTGAAGCTTTCTTT. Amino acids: CASGLWGRNTEAFF.

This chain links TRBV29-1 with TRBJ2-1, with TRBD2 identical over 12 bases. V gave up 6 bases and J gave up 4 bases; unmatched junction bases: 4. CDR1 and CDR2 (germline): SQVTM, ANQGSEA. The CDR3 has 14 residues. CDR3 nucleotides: TGCAGCGTCTGGACTAGCGGGGTGTACAATGAGCAGTTCTTC. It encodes CSVWTSGVYNEQFF.

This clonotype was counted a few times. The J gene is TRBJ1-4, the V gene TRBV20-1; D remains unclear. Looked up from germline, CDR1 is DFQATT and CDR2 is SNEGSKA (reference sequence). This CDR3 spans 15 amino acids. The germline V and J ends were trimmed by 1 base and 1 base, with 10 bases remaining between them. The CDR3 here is CSARGVEGTNEKLFF. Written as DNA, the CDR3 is TGCAGTGCTAGAGGCGTCGAGGGAACTAATGAAAAACTGTTTTTT.

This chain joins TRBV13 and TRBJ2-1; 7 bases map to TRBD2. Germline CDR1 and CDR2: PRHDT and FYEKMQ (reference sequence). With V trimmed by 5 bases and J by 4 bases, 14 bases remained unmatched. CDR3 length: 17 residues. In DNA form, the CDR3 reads TGTGCCAGCAGCCATGCAGCGGGGCGCGAACATTACAATGAGCAGTTCTTC. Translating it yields CASSHAAGREHYNEQFF.

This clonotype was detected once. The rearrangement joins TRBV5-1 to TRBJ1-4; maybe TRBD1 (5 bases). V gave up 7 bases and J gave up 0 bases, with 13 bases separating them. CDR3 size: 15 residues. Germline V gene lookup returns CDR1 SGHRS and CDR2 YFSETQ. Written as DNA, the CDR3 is TGCGCCAGCCAAGAACAGGTTGCAACTAATGAAAAACTGTTTTTT. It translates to CASQEQVATNEKLFF.

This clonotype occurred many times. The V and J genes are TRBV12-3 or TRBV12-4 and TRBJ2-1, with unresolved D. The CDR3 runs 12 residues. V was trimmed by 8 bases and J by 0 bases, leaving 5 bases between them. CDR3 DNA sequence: TGTGCCAGCGGTGGCTCCTACAATGAGCAGTTCTTC. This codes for CASGGSYNEQFF.

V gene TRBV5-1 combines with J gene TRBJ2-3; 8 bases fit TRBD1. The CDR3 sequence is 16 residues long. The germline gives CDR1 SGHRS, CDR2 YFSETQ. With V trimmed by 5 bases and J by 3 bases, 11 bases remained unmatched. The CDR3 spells CASRQRVDRATDTQYF. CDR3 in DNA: TGCGCCAGCAGGCAAAGGGTGGACAGGGCTACAGATACGCAGTATTTT.

The CDR3 protein is CASSESAVTQYF. The CDR3 DNA is TGTGCCAGCAGTGAATCGGCGGTGACGCAGTATTTT. The chain combines TRBV25-1 with TRBJ2-3; the D is unclear. V lost 1 base to trimming and J lost 9 bases, with 8 bases between them. This CDR3 is built from 12 residues. Germline V gene sequence: CDR1 MGHDK, CDR2 SYGVNS. The whole variable domain, remainder taken from reference TRBV25-1 and TRBJ2-3, is EADIYQTPRYLVIGTGKKITLECSQTMGHDKMYWYQQDPGMELHLIHYSYGVNSTEKGDLSSESTVSRIRTEHFPLTLESARPSHTSQYLCASSESAVTQYFGPGTRLTVL.

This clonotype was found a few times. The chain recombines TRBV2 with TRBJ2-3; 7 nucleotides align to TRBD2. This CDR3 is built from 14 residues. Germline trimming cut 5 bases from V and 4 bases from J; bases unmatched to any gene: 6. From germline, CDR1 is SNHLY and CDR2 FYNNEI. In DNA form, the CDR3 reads TGTGCCAGCAGTCCCAGCGGGGTTCCAGATACGCAGTATTTT. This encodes CASSPSGVPDTQYF.

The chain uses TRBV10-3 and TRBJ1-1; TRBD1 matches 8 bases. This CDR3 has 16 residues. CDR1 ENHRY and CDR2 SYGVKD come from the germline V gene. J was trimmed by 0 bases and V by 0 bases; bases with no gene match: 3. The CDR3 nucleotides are TGTGCCATCAGTGAGTCTGGCAGGGGGCTGAACACTGAAGCTTTCTTT. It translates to CAISESGRGLNTEAFF.

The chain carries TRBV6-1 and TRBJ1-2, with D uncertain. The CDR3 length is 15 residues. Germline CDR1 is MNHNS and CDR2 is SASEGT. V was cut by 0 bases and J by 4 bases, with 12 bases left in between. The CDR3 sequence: CASSEALIGVYGYTF. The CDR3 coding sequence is TGTGCCAGCAGTGAAGCGCTAATTGGAGTCTATGGCTACACCTTC.

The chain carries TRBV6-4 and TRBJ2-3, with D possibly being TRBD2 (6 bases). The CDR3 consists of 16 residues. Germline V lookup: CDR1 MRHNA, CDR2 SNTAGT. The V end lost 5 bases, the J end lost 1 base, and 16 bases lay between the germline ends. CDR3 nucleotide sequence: TGTGCCAGCAGTCCTGAGTCCGGGGGACGCACAGATACGCAGTATTTT. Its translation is CASSPESGGRTDTQYF.

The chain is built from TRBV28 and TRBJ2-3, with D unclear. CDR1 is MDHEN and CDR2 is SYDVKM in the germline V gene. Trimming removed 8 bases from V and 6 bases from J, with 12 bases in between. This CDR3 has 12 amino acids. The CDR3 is CASGRGLDTQYF. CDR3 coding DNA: TGTGCCAGCGGACGAGGTTTGGATACGCAGTATTTT.